Listed below are T cell receptor beta chains from one sample, sequenced in a study of shared clonotypes between healthy human individuals. TCRdb's table, derived via immunoSEQ multiplex PCR, lists solely in-frame clones and lacks some. Counted here are about 1.1 million clones, 60% to 85% occurring once; the ten biggest clones make up roughly 0.83%. The sequencing sample was made of memory CD4+ T cells from PBMCs. The receptor source for this set is a man younger than 35 in good health. Some clones in this sample may be carry-over from other donors' samples. Each CDR3 is given without its conserved first and last residue.

TRBV5-4 ASSPPPPGQDYEQY
TRBV28 ASSPPLGQGGTEAF
TRBV4-3 ASSLDRGTYEQY
TRBV6-4 ASSDSSAGAPYGYT
TRBV7-2 ASSSPEQPYEQY
TRBV2 ASSFHLEAF
TRBV7-8 ASSQVLNTEAF
TRBV5-1 ASSLGLAGGGEQF
TRBV14 ASGTAISGANVLT
TRBV19 ASSGTGGYGYT
TRBV19 ASSIPVEGREQY
TRBV2 ASSENGGQEQY
TRBV7-9 ASSFPGPVGNEQF
TRBV30 AWSVSGYEQY
TRBV2 ASRGGNQETQY
TRBV9 ASSKGQGVYEQY
TRBV9 ASSPRTGTDEQY
TRBV6-5 ASSPTSPYGYT
TRBV11-3 ASSSGPDGTGSQPQH
TRBV7-2 ASSQLAGGGETQY
TRBV11-3 ASSLDWSTGELF
TRBV28 AITSEDEQY
TRBV28 ASRTTGWQPQH
TRBV7-6 ASSLTREAPQH
TRBV5-1 ASSAAGTGSYNEQF
TRBV10-3 AIGEGWETQY
TRBV7-2 ASTQANQETQY
TRBV11-2 ASSSITRDTEAF
TRBV27 ASSSRASGSYEQY
TRBV28 ASSSTGANTEAF
TRBV7-2 ASDKGQHTDTQY
TRBV5-4 ASSVGGGRETQY
TRBV6-5 ASRSPRHSSYGYT
TRBV5-1 ASSLVRDEQY
TRBV5-1 ASSLSLAATDTQY
TRBV5-1 ASRLTAGAYEQY
TRBV6-1 ASKNRDRVIGYT
TRBV5-1 ASSDDTYGYT
TRBV25-1 ASSGVPPRGTEAF
TRBV5-1 ASSFGLVGTGELF
TRBV7-2 ASSPGAANTEAF
TRBV5-4 ASSLGDRAAEAF
TRBV4-3 ASSQDERGGIHTGELF
TRBV16 ASSQPGGQPQH
TRBV4-3 ASSQEWAGGLNTEAF
TRBV20-1 SAHRALEAF
TRBV6-5 ASKPGQGLLTY
TRBV11-1 ASSLVGLGTHEQY
TRBV30 AWSVLTGGIQN
TRBV11-2 ASSSGLRGIQY
TRBV15 ATSRGDRGEPQH
TRBV6-6 ASSRAGQGFNQPQH